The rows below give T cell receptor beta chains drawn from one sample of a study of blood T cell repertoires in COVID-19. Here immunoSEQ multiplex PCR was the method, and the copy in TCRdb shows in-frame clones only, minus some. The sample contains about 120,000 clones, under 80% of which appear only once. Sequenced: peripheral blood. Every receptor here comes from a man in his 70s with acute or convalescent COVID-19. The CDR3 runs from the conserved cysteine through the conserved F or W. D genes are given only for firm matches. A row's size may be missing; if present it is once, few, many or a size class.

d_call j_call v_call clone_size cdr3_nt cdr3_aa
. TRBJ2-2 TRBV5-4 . TGTGCCAGCAGCTTCGATAACAGGGACACCGGGGAGCTGTTTTTT CASSFDNRDTGELFF
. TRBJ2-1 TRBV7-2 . TGTGCCAGCAGCTTAGACACCAATTCCTACAATGAGCAGTTCTTC CASSLDTNSYNEQFF
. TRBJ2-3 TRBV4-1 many TGCGCCAGCAGCCAAGGGCGGGTTCGCACAGATACGCAGTATTTT CASSQGRVRTDTQYF
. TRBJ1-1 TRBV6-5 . TGTGCCAGCAGCCTACCCGGGACACCGAACACTGAAGCTTTCTTT CASSLPGTPNTEAFF
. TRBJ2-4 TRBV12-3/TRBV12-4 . TGTGCCAGCAAAGTGGGGCTCCAAAACATTCAGTACTTC CASKVGLQNIQYF
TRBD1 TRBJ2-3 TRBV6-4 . TGTGCCAGCAGTCCCGACAGGGTAGGGTATACGCAGTATTTT CASSPDRVGYTQYF
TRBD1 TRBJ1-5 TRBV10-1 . TGCGCCAGCAGTTCGGGACAGGGGGCGCAGCCCCAGCATTTT CASSSGQGAQPQHF
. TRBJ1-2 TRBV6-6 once TGTGCCAGCAGTTACTTCGGGTCGGGCTACACCTTC CASSYFGSGYTF
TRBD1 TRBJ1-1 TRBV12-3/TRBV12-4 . TGTGCCAGCAGGGGACAGTTGAACACTGAAGCTTTCTTT CASRGQLNTEAFF
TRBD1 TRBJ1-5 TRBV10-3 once TGTGCCATCTCGGGGACAGGGTTAGGGAATCAGCCCCAGCATTTT CAISGTGLGNQPQHF
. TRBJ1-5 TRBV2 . TGTGCCAGCACAGGACAGCCAACATTTAGCAATCAGCCCCAGCATTTT CASTGQPTFSNQPQHF
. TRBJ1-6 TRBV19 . TGTGCCAGTAGTATGCCGGGGGTAGATTCACCCCTCCACTTT CASSMPGVDSPLHF
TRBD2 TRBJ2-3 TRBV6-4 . TGTGCCAGCAGTCCCGAGGGGACTAGCGCCACAGATACGCAGTATTTT CASSPEGTSATDTQYF
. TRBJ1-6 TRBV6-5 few TGTGCCAGCAGACCACAAGACAGCTGGACACCCCTCCACTTT CASRPQDSWTPLHF
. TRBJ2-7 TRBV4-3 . TGCGCCAGCAGCCAAGGCTTACTCGGACAGATCCACTTC CASSQGLLGQIHF
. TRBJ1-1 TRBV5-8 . TGTGCCAGCAACCCCGGAGAATTGGATACTGAAGCTTTCTTT CASNPGELDTEAFF
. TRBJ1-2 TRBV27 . TGTGCCAGCAGTTTACCACAGGGCTATGGCTACACCTTC CASSLPQGYGYTF
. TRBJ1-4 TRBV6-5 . TGTGCCAGCAGACGTGACAGAGTTAATGAAAAACTGTTTTTT CASRRDRVNEKLFF
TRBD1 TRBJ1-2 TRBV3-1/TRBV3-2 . TGTGCCAGCAGCCAAGAGACAGGGGGCGTTTATGGCTACACCTTC CASSQETGGVYGYTF
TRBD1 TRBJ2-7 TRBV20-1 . TGCAGTGCTAGTGACAGGGTCTACGAGCAGTACTTC CSASDRVYEQYF
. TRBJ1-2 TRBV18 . TGTGCCAGCTCACCTAGAACGAACAGGGATTTGGGTGGCTACACCTTC CASSPRTNRDLGGYTF
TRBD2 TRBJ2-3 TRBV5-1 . TGCGCCAGCAGCTTTAGCGGGGACACAGATACGCAGTATTTT CASSFSGDTDTQYF
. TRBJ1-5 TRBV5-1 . TGCGCCAGCAGCTTGGTCCCAGGGCCTCAGCCCCAGCATTTT CASSLVPGPQPQHF
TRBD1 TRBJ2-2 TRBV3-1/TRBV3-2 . TGTGCCAGCAGCCCCACGACAGGGGCCACCGGGGAGCTGTTTTTT CASSPTTGATGELFF
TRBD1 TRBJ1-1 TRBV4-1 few TGCGCCAGCAGCCAGGAACGGACAGGGGCGGAGCGGGCTGAAGCTTTCTTT CASSQERTGAERAEAFF
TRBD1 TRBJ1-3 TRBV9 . TGTGCCAGCAGCAGCCGGGACAGACAAGGAAACACCATATATTTT CASSSRDRQGNTIYF
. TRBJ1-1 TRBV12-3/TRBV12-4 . TGTGCCAGCAGTCCTAGGACAGCCGCCTCGGCTTTCTTT CASSPRTAASAFF
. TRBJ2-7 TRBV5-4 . TGTGCCAGCAGCTTGGAGGGACACGGTACCTACGAGCAGTACTTC CASSLEGHGTYEQYF